A selection of T cell receptor beta chains follows, all from one sample in a study of beta chain features in type 1 diabetes. The repertoire was sequenced with immunoSEQ multiplex PCR; TCRdb's copy has only in-frame clones and lacks some. The table shows fewer than 30,000 clones, with less than 70% occurring only once. The sequencing input was Tregs from blood. The origin of the receptors is a woman younger than 30 with type 1 diabetes. Each CDR3 is given with its conserved first and last residue. D genes are given only for firm matches. Clone size is not always given. Where it is, it says once, few, many or a class for expanded clones.

TRBV5-1	TRBJ2-5	TRBD1	few	TGCGCCAGCAGCTTGGAGGGACAGGGGATGGAGACCCAGTACTTC	CASSLEGQGMETQYF
TRBV18	TRBJ1-2	TRBD1	.	TGTGCCAGCTCACCCTCCCGACAGGGAAACTATGGCTACACCTTC	CASSPSRQGNYGYTF
TRBV30	TRBJ2-7	TRBD1	few	TGTGCCTCGTCCCAACAGGGGAAGAAGCAGTACTTC	CASSQQGKKQYF
TRBV9	TRBJ2-3	.	.	TGTGCCAGCACCTTTACAGGGTTGACAGATACGCAGTATTTT	CASTFTGLTDTQYF
TRBV7-9	TRBJ2-1	TRBD2	.	TGTGCCATCAGCGGGGGGACTACCTACAATGAGCAGTTCTTC	CAISGGTTYNEQFF
TRBV11-2	TRBJ2-1	TRBD2	few	TGTGCCAGCAGCCTTATCGGACTAGCGGGTTACAATGAGCAGTTCTTC	CASSLIGLAGYNEQFF
TRBV7-2	TRBJ2-1	TRBD2	.	TGTGCCAGCAGCTCAAGCGGGAGGATCGGCAATGAGCAGTTCTTC	CASSSSGRIGNEQFF
TRBV19	TRBJ1-2	TRBD1	.	TGTGCCAGTACCATCCGGGACAGCTATGGCTACACCTTC	CASTIRDSYGYTF
TRBV28	TRBJ2-7	TRBD2	few	TGTGCCAGCACCGGACTAGCGGGCTACGAGCAGTACTTC	CASTGLAGYEQYF
TRBV28	TRBJ1-2	TRBD1	few	TGTGCCAGCAGGGGACAGGGGAACTATGGCTACACCTTC	CASRGQGNYGYTF
TRBV5-1	TRBJ1-2	TRBD1	.	TGCGCCAGCAGCTTGAACGGAGAATCGGGACAGGCCTATGGCTACACCTTC	CASSLNGESGQAYGYTF
TRBV27	TRBJ2-7	TRBD2	.	TGTGCCAGCAGTTTACTAGCGGGGAGCTCCTACGAGCAGTACTTC	CASSLLAGSSYEQYF
TRBV28	TRBJ1-5	TRBD1	.	TGTGCCACTAAGGACAGGGACAATCAGCCCCAGCATTTT	CATKDRDNQPQHF
TRBV10-3	TRBJ2-3	TRBD2	few	TGTGCCATCAGAGGGACTAGCGGGGCCACAGATACGCAGTATTTT	CAIRGTSGATDTQYF
TRBV2	TRBJ1-1	.	.	TGTGCCAGCACGGCGGGGGGTCTGACTGAAGCTTTCTTT	CASTAGGLTEAFF
TRBV28	TRBJ1-2	TRBD1	.	TGTGCCAGCAGTCCCTCGGACAGGCCCCGTCCCACCTTC	CASSPSDRPRPTF
TRBV7-3	TRBJ2-7	.	few	TGTGCCAGCAGCTTTGGGCCGACCTACGAGCAGTACTTC	CASSFGPTYEQYF
TRBV30	TRBJ2-5	TRBD2	.	TGTGCCTGGAACCGCGGGACTAGCGGGGAGACCCAGTACTTC	CAWNRGTSGETQYF
TRBV30	TRBJ2-7	TRBD2	.	TGTGCCTGGAGCCCTAGACTAGCGGGAGGGCCCAGCTACGAGCAGTACTTC	CAWSPRLAGGPSYEQYF
TRBV28	TRBJ2-4	.	once	TGTGCCAGCAGCCCGGTACCACAGGCGGGGCGCAAAAACATTCAGTACTTC	CASSPVPQAGRKNIQYF
TRBV10-2	TRBJ1-5	.	.	TGCGCCAGCAGTGACTCCCACCTGGACATTCCGCCCCAGCATTTT	CASSDSHLDIPPQHF
TRBV7-6	TRBJ1-1	.	.	TGTGCCAGCAGCCCCCCCGTTTGGGCGGGCACTGAAGCTTTCTTT	CASSPPVWAGTEAFF
TRBV28	TRBJ2-5	.	.	TGTGCCAGCAGAACCCCCGGGACAATAGAGACCCAGTACTTC	CASRTPGTIETQYF
TRBV27	TRBJ2-3	.	.	TGTGCCAGCAGTTTACTTCGATCCGGGAGCCTTAGGGGAGATACGCAGTATTTT	CASSLLRSGSLRGDTQYF
TRBV28	TRBJ2-1	TRBD2	.	TGTGCCAGCACCTCCTTTACTAGCGGGAGGGCCTACGAGCAGTTCTTC	CASTSFTSGRAYEQFF
TRBV5-1	TRBJ2-7	.	few	TGCGCCAGCAGCTTGGGCAGCCGTGGCGGGGTATACGAGCAGTACTTC	CASSLGSRGGVYEQYF
TRBV29-1	TRBJ2-1	TRBD2	few	TGCAGCGACGTTAAGGGGCTAGCGGACTACAATGAGCAGTTCTTC	CSDVKGLADYNEQFF
TRBV28	TRBJ2-4	TRBD2	.	TGTGCCAGCAGTCCCCGGAGGGGAGGGAACATTCAGTACTTC	CASSPRRGGNIQYF
TRBV7-2	TRBJ2-1	.	.	TGTGCCAGCAGACCTACTAGAGACAATGAGCAGTTCTTC	CASRPTRDNEQFF
TRBV7-3	TRBJ2-2	.	.	TGTGCCAGCAGCCCGACAGGGGAGGGGACCGGGGAGCTGTTTTTT	CASSPTGEGTGELFF
TRBV29-1	TRBJ2-4	TRBD1	few	TGCAGCGTTGAAGGGGGACAGGGGAATCTGGGCATTCAGTACTTC	CSVEGGQGNLGIQYF
TRBV7-2	TRBJ2-5	.	.	TGTGCCAGCAGCTTAGGAGGGCAGGAGACCCAGTACTTC	CASSLGGQETQYF
TRBV30	TRBJ1-2	TRBD1	.	TGTGCCTGGGGACCTACCGGGACAGCGAACTATGGCTACACCTTC	CAWGPTGTANYGYTF
TRBV2	TRBJ2-1	TRBD2	.	TGTGCCAGCAGTGAGGACCGACTAGCATCAGGTGGTGAGCAGTTCTTC	CASSEDRLASGGEQFF
TRBV7-9	TRBJ2-3	.	few	TGTGCCAGCAGCTTTGGATCGACTCACACAGATACGCAGTATTTT	CASSFGSTHTDTQYF
TRBV2	TRBJ2-1	.	.	TGTGCCAGCAACCGCGCCCAGGGGCCGGGCAATGAGCAGTTCTTC	CASNRAQGPGNEQFF
TRBV5-1	TRBJ2-1	TRBD2	.	TGCGCCAGCAGCTTACTAGCGGGAGGGGGCCCCTACAATGAGCAGTTCTTC	CASSLLAGGGPYNEQFF
TRBV9	TRBJ1-1	.	once	TGTGCCAGCAGCGTAGAAGCATTTATGAACACTGAAGCTTTCTTT	CASSVEAFMNTEAFF
TRBV7-9	TRBJ2-7	TRBD2	.	TGTGCCAGCAGCCCTAGCGGGAGCCACGAGCAGTACTTC	CASSPSGSHEQYF
TRBV7-3	TRBJ2-7	TRBD2	.	TGTGCCAGCAGCTTAGAGAGCGGGAGGGCCTACGAGCAGTACTTC	CASSLESGRAYEQYF
TRBV7-2	TRBJ1-2	.	once	TGTGCCAGCAGCGCAAAGGGGTCCTATGGCTACACCTTC	CASSAKGSYGYTF
TRBV9	TRBJ1-4	.	.	TGTGCCAGCAGCGTAGGCCCCGGGGACCAGGGGGAAAAACTGTTTTTT	CASSVGPGDQGEKLFF
TRBV18	TRBJ1-2	.	.	TGTGCCAGCCATTCGGGAAATTACTATGGCTACACCTTC	CASHSGNYYGYTF
TRBV7-9	TRBJ1-2	TRBD1	.	TGTGCCAGCAGCTTAGGGGACAGGGGGAACTATGGCTACACCTTC	CASSLGDRGNYGYTF
TRBV19	TRBJ1-5	TRBD1	few	TGTGCCAGTGGGGATAATGGACAGGGGCTGGGTCAGCCCCAGCATTTT	CASGDNGQGLGQPQHF
TRBV5-8	TRBJ2-3	TRBD2	few	TGTGCCAGCAGCTTGGCCGGACTAGAGGGCACAGATACGCAGTATTTT	CASSLAGLEGTDTQYF
TRBV7-9	TRBJ1-4	.	few	TGTGCCAGCAGCTTTGCTTGGGGGCATGAAAAACTGTTTTTT	CASSFAWGHEKLFF
TRBV18	TRBJ2-2	TRBD2	few	TGTGCCAGCTCACCTCAGCGGGAGGGCCTCACCGGGGAGCTGTTTTTT	CASSPQREGLTGELFF
TRBV10-3	TRBJ2-7	TRBD2	.	TGTGCCATCGGTAGCGGGAGCGAATACGAGCAGTACTTC	CAIGSGSEYEQYF
TRBV7-3	TRBJ2-1	TRBD1	few	TGTGCCAGCAGCTTAACGTATACAGGGGGTGAGCAGTTCTTC	CASSLTYTGGEQFF
TRBV19	TRBJ2-1	TRBD2	.	TGTGCCAGTAGTACCCTTAGCGGGCGCTGGGTATATGAGCAGTTCTTC	CASSTLSGRWVYEQFF
TRBV27	TRBJ2-2	TRBD2	.	TGTGCCAGCACTAAGGCTGGGACTAGTAGGTCCGGGGAGCTGTTTTTT	CASTKAGTSRSGELFF